A single sample gave rise to the 4 T cell receptor beta chains below, sequenced in a study of cytomegalovirus exposure and HLA in healthy donors. The primer mix had 60 Vbeta and 13 Jbeta primers. Repertoires were generated with immunoSEQ multiplex PCR, while TCRdb's copy carries only in-frame clones and drops some. Of over 150,000 clones in the sample, over 60% were seen once. Sequenced: PBMCs. The receptors originated from a woman aged 30 to 39 in good health and CMV-seronegative.

The table lists this clone with a few counts. One end of the junction does not line up with germline, which may come from a read error. V gene TRBV28 combines with J gene TRBJ2-7; perhaps TRBD2 as D (5 bases). The germline V gene encodes CDR1 MDHEN and CDR2 SYDVKM. CDR3 length equals 12 residues. CDR3 residues: CASTSGIYGQYF. The CDR3 DNA reads TGTGCCAGCACCAGCGGTATCTACGGGCAGTACTTC.

The chain uses TRBV6-1 and TRBJ2-7, with D tentatively TRBD2 (6 bases). The CDR3 extends over 14 amino acids. With 8 bases removed from V and 2 bases from J, the gap between germline ends came to 16 bases. The V gene's germline CDR1 is MNHNS and CDR2 SASEGT. CDR3 nucleotides: TGTGCCAGCTTCGGGACTCCTGAGACCTACGAGCAGTACTTC. Its translation is CASFGTPETYEQYF.

The chain combines TRBV5-1 with TRBJ1-6; 7 bases agree with TRBD1. CDR3 length: 16 residues. V shed 4 bases and J 10 bases; nucleotides not matched to a gene: 14. Germline values: CDR1 SGHRS, CDR2 YFSETQ. CDR3 DNA sequence: TGCGCCAGCAGCGAACAGACAGGGAGCCTAGGGTCACCCCTCCACTTT. This gives the protein CASSEQTGSLGSPLHF. Full variable domain (outside the CDR3, taken from reference TRBV5-1 and TRBJ1-6): KAGVTQTPRYLIKTRGQQVTLSCSPISGHRSVSWYQQTPGQGLQFLFEYFSETQRNKGNFPGRFSGRQFSNSRSEMNVSTLELGDSALYLCASSEQTGSLGSPLHFGNGTRLTVT.

The chain combines TRBV5-1 with TRBJ1-1, with 10 bases aligning to TRBD1. The CDR3 contains 16 residues. Germline-derived CDR1 and CDR2 are SGHRS and YFSETQ. V dropped 4 bases and J dropped 5; count of bases not matched to a gene: 11. CDR3 coding DNA: TGCGCCAGCAGCCTTAGAAGACAGGGGGCGCGAACTGAAGCTTTCTTT. Translation gives CASSLRRQGARTEAFF.